This T cell receptor beta chain is drawn from a study of blood T cell repertoires in COVID-19. In germline, CDR1 is LGHDT, CDR2 YNNKEL (reference sequence). The CDR3 covers 15 residues. J gave up 3 bases and V 4 bases, and 6 bases lay outside the gene matches. TCRdb's copy holds only in-frame clones and misses some; the assay was immunoSEQ multiplex PCR. The table has some 130,000 clones, 79% seen once. The chain employs TRBV3-1 (or the pseudogene TRBV3-2) and TRBJ2-3, with TRBD2 identical over 8 bases. This receptor was taken from an elderly woman with acute or convalescent COVID-19. Sequencing used peripheral blood. The CDR3 reads CASSLRLAGTDTQYF. CDR3 coding DNA: TGTGCCAGCAGCCTCAGGCTAGCGGGTACAGATACGCAGTATTTT.